A single sample is the source of the 9 T cell receptor beta chains below, sequenced in a study of CD8+ T cells in alopecia areata. Extracted from the samples, RNA was reverse transcribed into cDNA to serve as the sequencing template. TCRdb's table, derived via immunoSEQ multiplex PCR, lists solely in-frame clones and lacks some. This repertoire holds around 110,000 clones, and none appear only once. What was sequenced was lesional skin. The receptors here all came from a C3H/HeJ mouse with alopecia areata. This line is of MHC haplotype H2-k.

This clone came up many times. Genes here carry mouse names. The sequenced fragment ends 4 residues before the CDR3 boundary, so the rest is inferred from the germline J gene. V gene TRBV13-3 combines with J gene TRBJ2-5, with 9 bases aligning to TRBD1. The germline V gene has CDR1 NNHDY and CDR2 SYVADS. The CDR3 length is 15 residues. CDR3 bases read: TGTGCCAGCAGTGATGAGGGACAGGGACGGGAC. This sequence encodes CASSDEGQGRD. In full, the CDR3 reads CASSDEGQGRDTQYF.

The table lists this clone with a few counts. Mouse germline and gene names are used. The read comes to an end 4 residues before the CDR3 does, leaving the germline J gene to fill in the end. The rearrangement links TRBV17 to TRBJ2-7; TRBD2 aligns across 8 bases. CDR3 size: 15 residues. Germline V gene data show CDR1 as MNHDT and CDR2 as YYDKIL. CDR3 DNA, as far as it was read: TGTGCTAGCAGTAGAGACGGGGGGGGCGCAGAT. It yields the protein CASSRDGGGAD. The whole CDR3 protein reads CASSRDGGGADEQYF.

This clone was seen only a few times. Germline and genes: mouse. The read terminates 4 residues ahead of where the CDR3 ends, so the germline J gene completes it. This chain connects TRBV14 to TRBJ2-1, with 8 bases matching TRBD1. V lost 3 bases to trimming and J lost 2 bases; unmatched junction nucleotides: 4. This CDR3 is 15 amino acids long. Germline V gene sequence: CDR1 SGHDT, CDR2 FRDEAV. Incomplete CDR3 DNA: TGTGCCAGCAGTTCGGACAGGGAGGACTATGCT. As protein: CASSSDREDYA. The whole CDR3 protein is CASSSDREDYAEQFF.

This clone was seen only a few times. Gene names are mouse gene names. Coverage ceases 4 residues before the CDR3 finishes, and the germline J gene fills in the end. This chain uses TRBV13-3 with TRBJ1-1; 7 positions match TRBD1. V dropped 5 bases and J dropped 3; count of bases not matched to a gene: 7. Germline V gives CDR1 NNHDY, CDR2 SYVADS. The CDR3 has 14 amino acids. The CDR3 loop is CASRSTGRDTEVFF. CDR3 bases read: TGTGCCAGCAGATCGACAGGGAGGGACACA.

With respect to this clone: The gene names here belong to mouse. With the read ending 4 residues before the CDR3 end, the germline J gene is used to fill in that end. This chain connects TRBV1 to TRBJ1-4; 7 nucleotides align to TRBD1. The V and J ends lost 2 bases and 3 bases, in that order; junction bases with no gene match: 6. The V gene's germline CDR1 is NSQYPW and CDR2 LRSPGD (reference sequence). CDR3 length: 16 amino acids. The CDR3 sequence: CTCSARQGGPNERLFF. The part of the CDR3 DNA that was read is TGCACCTGCAGTGCAAGGCAGGGGGGTCCCAACGAA.

This clone was counted a few times. The gene names here belong to mouse. The sequenced fragment ends 4 residues before the CDR3 boundary, so the rest is inferred from the germline J gene. V and J are TRBV1 and TRBJ2-7; the D gene is possibly TRBD1 (6 bases). The CDR3 spans 13 residues. Trimming pared 2 bases from V and 3 bases from J, leaving 8 bases between. The germline V gene has CDR1 NSQYPW and CDR2 LRSPGD (reference sequence). The CDR3 is CTCSAPRGYEQYF. The DNA read from the CDR3 is TGCACCTGCAGTGCACCCAGGGGCTAT.

This clone was detected a few times. Gene names denote mouse genes. The CDR3 end is not reached by the read, which stops 4 residues before it; the germline J gene fills it in. The chain carries TRBV13-2 and TRBJ2-1, with 7 nucleotides matching TRBD1. CDR1 and CDR2 (germline): NNHNN, SYGAGS (reference sequence). The CDR3 is 14 amino acids. The V and J ends lost 4 bases and 1 base, in that order; junction bases with no gene match: 2. The sequenced CDR3 bases are TGTGCCAGCGGTCCGACAGGGAACTATGCT. Translation gives CASGPTGNYA. From start to end, the CDR3 is CASGPTGNYAEQFF.

Regarding this clone: The germline and genes are mouse ones. The sequenced fragment ends 4 residues before the CDR3 boundary, so the rest is inferred from the germline J gene. The V and J genes are TRBV13-1 and TRBJ2-1, with 11 bases lining up with TRBD2. J lost 3 bases, V lost 5 bases, and 7 bases had no gene match. The CDR3 spans 16 residues. CDR1 is NSHNY and CDR2 is SYGAGN in the germline V gene. CDR3 loop: CASSAPTGGVYAEQFF. The covered CDR3 bases are TGTGCCAGCAGCGCTCCGACTGGGGGGGTCTATGCT.

Regarding this clone: Each gene name is a mouse one. The read ends 4 residues shy of where the CDR3 ends; the end is completed using the germline J gene. The rearrangement links TRBV13-3 to TRBJ1-4; the match to TRBD1 covers 9 bases. This CDR3 contains 14 residues. The germline V gene has CDR1 NNHDY and CDR2 SYVADS. The CDR3 DNA, read in part, is TGTGCCAGCAGTTCTGGGACAGGGCTCGAA. Residues: CASSSGTGLE. In full, the CDR3 reads CASSSGTGLERLFF.